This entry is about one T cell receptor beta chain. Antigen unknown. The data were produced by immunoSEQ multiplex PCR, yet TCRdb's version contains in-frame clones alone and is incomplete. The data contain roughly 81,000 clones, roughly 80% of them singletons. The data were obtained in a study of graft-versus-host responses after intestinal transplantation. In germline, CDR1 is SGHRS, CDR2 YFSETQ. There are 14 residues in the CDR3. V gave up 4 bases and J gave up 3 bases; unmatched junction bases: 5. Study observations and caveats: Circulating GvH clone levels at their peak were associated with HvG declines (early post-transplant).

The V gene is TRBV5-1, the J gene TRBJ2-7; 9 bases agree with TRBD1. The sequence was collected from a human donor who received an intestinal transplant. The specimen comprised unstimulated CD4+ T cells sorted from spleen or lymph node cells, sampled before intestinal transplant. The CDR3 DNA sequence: TGCGCCAGCAGCACCGGGACAGGGTACTACGAGCAGTACTTC. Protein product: CASSTGTGYYEQYF.